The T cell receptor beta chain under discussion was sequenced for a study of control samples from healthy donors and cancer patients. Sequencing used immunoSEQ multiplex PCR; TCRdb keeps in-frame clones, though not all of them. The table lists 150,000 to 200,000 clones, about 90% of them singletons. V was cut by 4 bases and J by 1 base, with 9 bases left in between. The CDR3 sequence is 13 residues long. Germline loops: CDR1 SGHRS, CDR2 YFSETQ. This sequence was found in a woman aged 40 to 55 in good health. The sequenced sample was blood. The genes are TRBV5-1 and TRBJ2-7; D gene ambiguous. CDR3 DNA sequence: TGCGCCAGCAGCCATCAAGGGTCCTACGAGCAGTACTTC. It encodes CASSHQGSYEQYF.